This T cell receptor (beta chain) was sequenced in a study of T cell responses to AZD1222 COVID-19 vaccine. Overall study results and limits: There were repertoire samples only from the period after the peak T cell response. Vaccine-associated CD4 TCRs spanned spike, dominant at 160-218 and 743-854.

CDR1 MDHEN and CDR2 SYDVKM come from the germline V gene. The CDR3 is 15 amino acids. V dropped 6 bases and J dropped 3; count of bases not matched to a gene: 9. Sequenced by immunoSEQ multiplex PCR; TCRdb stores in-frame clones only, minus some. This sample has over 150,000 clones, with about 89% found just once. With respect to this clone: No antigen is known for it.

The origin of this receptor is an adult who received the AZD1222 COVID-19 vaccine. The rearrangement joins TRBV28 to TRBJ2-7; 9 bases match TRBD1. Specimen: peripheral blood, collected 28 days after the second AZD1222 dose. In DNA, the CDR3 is TGTGCCAGCAGGGACCCCGGACAGGGGTACTACGAGCAGTACTTC. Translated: CASRDPGQGYYEQYF.